This TCR beta chain was sequenced during a study of vaccination effects on CD4 cells after COVID-19. Study details: Two-dose vaccination with either BNT162b2 or mRNA-1273 was given to the participants. Study-wide findings and caveats: Among infection- and vaccine-induced clones, marked clonal contraction occurred late after vaccination.

As regards this clone: Its target is unknown.

The protocol was immunoSEQ multiplex PCR, while the TCRdb copy is restricted to in-frame clones and leaves out a portion. Of approximately 20,000 clones listed, 60% to 75% are singletons. Peptide-pool stimulation followed by sequencing identified expanded antigen-specific CD4+ clonotypes in the ViraFEST assay. Scientists isolated CD4+ T cells after a roughly 10-day culture period ended. The vaccine recipients had no prior SARS-CoV-2 infection, with negative nucleocapsid antibodies. On days 3 and 7, fresh IL-2 medium replaced half the medium. The CDR3 covers 16 residues. In germline, CDR1 is SGHTS, CDR2 YDEGEE. With 1 base removed from V and 0 bases from J, the gap between germline ends came to 8 bases.

Material: CD4+ T cells from PBMCs cultured with HCoV-NL63 spike peptides, obtained before COVID-19 vaccination. This sequence joins TRBV5-8 and TRBJ2-6, with D perhaps TRBD1 or TRBD2 (5 bases each). This sequence originates from a human donor who received a COVID-19 vaccine. This CDR3 is CASSLPGSSGANVLTF. DNA of the CDR3: TGTGCCAGCAGCTTGCCAGGGAGCTCTGGGGCCAACGTCCTGACTTTC.